This T cell receptor (beta chain) was identified in a study of OX40 agonist ivuxolimab in advanced cancers. The wider study: Patients enrolled in dose escalation were diagnosed with hepatocellular carcinoma, melanoma, renal cell or head and neck cancer. Roughly two fifths of patients had received prior checkpoint inhibitor therapy.

TCRdb keeps only in-frame clones here, not all; method: immunoSEQ multiplex PCR. This table holds tens of thousands of clones, about 90% found once. The CDR3 is 13 amino acids. Germline V gene sequence: CDR1 SGHRS, CDR2 YFSETQ. Trimming removed 4 bases at V and 4 bases at J, with 11 bases between. Comment on this clone: What it binds is unknown.

Broader study findings: Researchers report that CD8+ T cells had, on average, more expanded clones than CD4+.

This chain joins TRBV5-1 and TRBJ2-5; D remains ambiguous. The specimen was CD4+ or CD8+ T cells sorted from blood, collected in a trial of the OX40 agonist ivuxolimab. This TCR derives from an adult with an advanced solid tumor such as melanoma, head and neck, liver or kidney cancer. CDR3 nucleotide sequence: TGCGCCAGCAGCGCCTCGTGGGGAGAGACCCAGTACTTC. Its protein is CASSASWGETQYF. The variable domain in full, completed from reference TRBV5-1 and TRBJ2-5, reads KAGVTQTPRYLIKTRGQQVTLSCSPISGHRSVSWYQQTPGQGLQFLFEYFSETQRNKGNFPGRFSGRQFSNSRSEMNVSTLELGDSALYLCASSASWGETQYFGPGTRLLVL.